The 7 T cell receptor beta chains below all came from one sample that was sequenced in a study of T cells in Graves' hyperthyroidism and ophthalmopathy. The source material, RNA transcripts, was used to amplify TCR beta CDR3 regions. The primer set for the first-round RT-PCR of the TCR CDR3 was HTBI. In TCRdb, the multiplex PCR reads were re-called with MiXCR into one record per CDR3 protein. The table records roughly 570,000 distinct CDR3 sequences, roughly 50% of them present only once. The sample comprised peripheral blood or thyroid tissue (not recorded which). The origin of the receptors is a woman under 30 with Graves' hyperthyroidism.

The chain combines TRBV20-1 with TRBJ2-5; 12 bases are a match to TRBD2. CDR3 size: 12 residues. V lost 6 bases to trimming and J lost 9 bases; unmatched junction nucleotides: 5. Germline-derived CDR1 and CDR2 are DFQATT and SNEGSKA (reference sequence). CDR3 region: CSANPSGRAQYF. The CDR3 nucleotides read TGCAGTGCGAACCCTAGCGGGAGGGCCCAGTACTTC.

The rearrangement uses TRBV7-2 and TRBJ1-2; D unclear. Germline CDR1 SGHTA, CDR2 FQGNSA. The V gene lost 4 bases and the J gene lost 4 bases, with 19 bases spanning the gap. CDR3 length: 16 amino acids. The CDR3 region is CASSSLGGLAGYGYTF. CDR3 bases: TGTGCCAGCAGCTCCTTGGGCGGACTAGCGGGCTATGGCTACACCTTC.

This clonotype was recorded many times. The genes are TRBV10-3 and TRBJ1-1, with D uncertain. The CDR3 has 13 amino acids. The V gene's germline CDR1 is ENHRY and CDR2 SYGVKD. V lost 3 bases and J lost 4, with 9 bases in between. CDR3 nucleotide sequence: TGTGCCATCAGTGAAGAGAGAGGCACTGAAGCTTTCTTT. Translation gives CAISEERGTEAFF.

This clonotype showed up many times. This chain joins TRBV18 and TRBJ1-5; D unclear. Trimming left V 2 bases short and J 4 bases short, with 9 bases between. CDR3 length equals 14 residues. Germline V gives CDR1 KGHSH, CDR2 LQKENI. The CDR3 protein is CASSPERVNQPQHF. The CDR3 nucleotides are TGTGCCAGCTCACCAGAGAGGGTAAATCAGCCCCAGCATTTT.

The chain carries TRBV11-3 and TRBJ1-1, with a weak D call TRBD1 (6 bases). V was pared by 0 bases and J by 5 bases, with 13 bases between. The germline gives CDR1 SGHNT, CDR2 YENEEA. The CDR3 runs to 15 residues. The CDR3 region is CASSLDMAGETEAFF. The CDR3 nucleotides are TGTGCCAGCAGCTTAGATATGGCAGGGGAAACTGAAGCTTTCTTT.

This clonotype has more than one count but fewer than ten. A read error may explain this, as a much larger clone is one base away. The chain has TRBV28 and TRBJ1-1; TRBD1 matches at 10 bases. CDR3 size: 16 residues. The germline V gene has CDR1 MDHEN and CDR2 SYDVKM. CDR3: CASSSDRGRGDTETFF. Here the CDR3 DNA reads TGTGCCAGCAGTTCAGACAGGGGGCGCGGAGACACTGAAACTTTCTTT. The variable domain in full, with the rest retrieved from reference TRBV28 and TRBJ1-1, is DVKVTQSSRYLVKRTGEKVFLECVQDMDHENMFWYRQDPGLGLRLIYFSYDVKMKEKGDIPEGYSVSREKKERFSLILESASTNQTSMYLCASSSDRGRGDTETFFGQGTRLTVV.

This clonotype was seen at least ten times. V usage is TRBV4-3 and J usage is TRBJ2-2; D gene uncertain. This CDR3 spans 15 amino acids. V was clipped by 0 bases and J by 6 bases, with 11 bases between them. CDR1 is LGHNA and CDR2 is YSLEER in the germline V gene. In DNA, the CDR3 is TGCGCCAGCAGCCAAGATGCGAAGGCGTCCGGGGAGCTGTTTTTT. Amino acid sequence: CASSQDAKASGELFF.